The TCR beta chain described here comes from a study of cytomegalovirus exposure and HLA in healthy donors. The study, taken as a whole, reports: There were some public TCRs occurring in many donors, but most TCR sequences were rare. Investigators reported more than 150 TCR beta chains as tied to cytomegalovirus.

Per germline, CDR1 MDHEN and CDR2 SYDVKM. Trimming shortened V by 4 bases and J by 0 bases, and 9 bases separated the two germline ends. This CDR3 is built from 14 residues. A word on this clone: Its target is not known.

Measured with immunoSEQ multiplex PCR; TCRdb has only the in-frame clones, and not every one. The top ten clones hold approximately 2% of a sample with roughly 120,000 clones, about 90% of them seen once. The study drew the donors from its roughly 120-subject validation cohort, separate from the approximately 700-subject first cohort. The clonotype originates from a woman aged 18-29 years in good health and CMV-seronegative. The source material was PBMCs. The rearrangement joins TRBV28 to TRBJ1-1; D gene uncertain. This CDR3 is CASSWLQLNTEAFF. CDR3 DNA: TGTGCCAGCAGTTGGCTCCAGTTGAACACTGAAGCTTTCTTT.